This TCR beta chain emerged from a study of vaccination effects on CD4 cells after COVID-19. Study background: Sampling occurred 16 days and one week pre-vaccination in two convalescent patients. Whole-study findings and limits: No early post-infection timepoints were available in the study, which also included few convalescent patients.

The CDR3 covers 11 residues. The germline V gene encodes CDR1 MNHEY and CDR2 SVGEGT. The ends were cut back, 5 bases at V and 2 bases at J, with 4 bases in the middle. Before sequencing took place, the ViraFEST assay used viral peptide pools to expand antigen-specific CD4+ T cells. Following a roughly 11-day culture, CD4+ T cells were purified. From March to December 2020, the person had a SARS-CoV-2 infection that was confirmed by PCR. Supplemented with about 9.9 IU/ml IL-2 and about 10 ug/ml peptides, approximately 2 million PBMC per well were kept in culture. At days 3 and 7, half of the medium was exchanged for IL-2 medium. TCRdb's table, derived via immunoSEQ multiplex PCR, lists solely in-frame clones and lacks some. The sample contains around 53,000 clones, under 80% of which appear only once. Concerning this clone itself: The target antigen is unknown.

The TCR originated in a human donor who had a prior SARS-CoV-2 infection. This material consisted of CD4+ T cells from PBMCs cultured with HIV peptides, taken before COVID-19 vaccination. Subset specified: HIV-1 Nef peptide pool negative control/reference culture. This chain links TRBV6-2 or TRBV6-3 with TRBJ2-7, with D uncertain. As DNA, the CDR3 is TGTGCCAGCAGTCAAACCTACGAGCAGTACTTC. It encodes CASSQTYEQYF.